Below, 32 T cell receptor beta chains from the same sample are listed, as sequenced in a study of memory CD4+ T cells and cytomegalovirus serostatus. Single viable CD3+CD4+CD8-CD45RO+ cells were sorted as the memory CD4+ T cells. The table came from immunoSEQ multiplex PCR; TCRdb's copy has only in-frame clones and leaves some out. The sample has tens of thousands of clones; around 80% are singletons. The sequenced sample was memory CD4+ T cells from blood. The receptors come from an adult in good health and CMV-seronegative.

DNA for the CDR3: TGTGCCAGCAGCCTGCAGCGTGGTAATGAGCAGTTCTTC. Translating gives CASSLQRGNEQFF. The V call is TRBV7-2, the J call TRBJ2-1; D call uncertain. The CDR3 contains 13 residues. The V end lost 5 bases, the J end lost 7 bases, and 12 bases lay between the germline ends. Germline V gene sequence: CDR1 SGHTA, CDR2 FQGNSA.

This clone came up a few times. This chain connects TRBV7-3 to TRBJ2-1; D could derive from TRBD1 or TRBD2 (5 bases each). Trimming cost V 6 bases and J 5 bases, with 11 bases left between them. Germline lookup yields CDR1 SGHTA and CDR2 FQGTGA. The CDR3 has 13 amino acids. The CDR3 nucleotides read TGTGCCAGCAGATGGGGACCAAACAATGAGCAGTTCTTC. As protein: CASRWGPNNEQFF.

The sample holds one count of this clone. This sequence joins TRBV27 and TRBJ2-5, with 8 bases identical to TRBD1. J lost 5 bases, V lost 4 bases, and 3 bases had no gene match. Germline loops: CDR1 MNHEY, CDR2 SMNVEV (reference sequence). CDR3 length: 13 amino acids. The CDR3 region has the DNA TGTGCCAGCAGTTGGACAGGGCGGGAGACCCAGTACTTC. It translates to CASSWTGRETQYF.

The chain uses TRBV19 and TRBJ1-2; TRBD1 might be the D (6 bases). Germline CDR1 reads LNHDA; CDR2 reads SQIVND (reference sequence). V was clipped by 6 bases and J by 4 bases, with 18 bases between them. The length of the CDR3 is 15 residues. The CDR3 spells CASRDTGPTIYGYTF. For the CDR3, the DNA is TGTGCCAGTAGGGATACAGGGCCCACTATCTATGGCTACACCTTC. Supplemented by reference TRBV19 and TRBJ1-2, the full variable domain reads DGGITQSPKYLFRKEGQNVTLSCEQNLNHDAMYWYRQDPGQGLRLIYYSQIVNDFQKGDIAEGYSVSREKKESFPLTVTSAQKNPTAFYLCASRDTGPTIYGYTFGSGTRLTVV.

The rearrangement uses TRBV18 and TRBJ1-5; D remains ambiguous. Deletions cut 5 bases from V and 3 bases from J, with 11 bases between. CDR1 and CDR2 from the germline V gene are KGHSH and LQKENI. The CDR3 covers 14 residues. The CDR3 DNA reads TGTGCCAGCTCATTAGGGCAAATCAATCAGCCCCAGCATTTT. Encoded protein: CASSLGQINQPQHF.

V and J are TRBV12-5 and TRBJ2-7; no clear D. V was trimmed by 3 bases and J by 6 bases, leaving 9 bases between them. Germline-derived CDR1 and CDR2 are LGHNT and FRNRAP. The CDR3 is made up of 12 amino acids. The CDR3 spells CASGLDVREQYF. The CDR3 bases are TGTGCTAGTGGTTTAGATGTCCGCGAGCAGTACTTC.

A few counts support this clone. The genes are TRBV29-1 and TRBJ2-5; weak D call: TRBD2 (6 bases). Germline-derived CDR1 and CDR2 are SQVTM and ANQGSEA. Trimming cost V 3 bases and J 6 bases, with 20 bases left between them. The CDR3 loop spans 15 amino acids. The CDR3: CSVDLLAGPPQTQYF. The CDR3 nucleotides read TGCAGCGTTGATCTTCTGGCGGGACCGCCCCAGACCCAGTACTTC.

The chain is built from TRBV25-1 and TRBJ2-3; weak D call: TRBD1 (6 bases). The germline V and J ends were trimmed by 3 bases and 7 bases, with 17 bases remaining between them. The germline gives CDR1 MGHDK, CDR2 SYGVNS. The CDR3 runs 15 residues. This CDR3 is CASSDRTVSGNTQYF. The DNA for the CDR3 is TGTGCCAGCAGTGACAGGACAGTATCAGGGAATACGCAGTATTTT.

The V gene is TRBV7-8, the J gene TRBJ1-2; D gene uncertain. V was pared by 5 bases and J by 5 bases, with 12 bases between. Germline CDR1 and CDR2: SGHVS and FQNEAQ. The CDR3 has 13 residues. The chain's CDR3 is CASSLDGKYGYTF. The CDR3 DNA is TGTGCCAGCAGCCTCGACGGGAAGTATGGCTACACCTTC.

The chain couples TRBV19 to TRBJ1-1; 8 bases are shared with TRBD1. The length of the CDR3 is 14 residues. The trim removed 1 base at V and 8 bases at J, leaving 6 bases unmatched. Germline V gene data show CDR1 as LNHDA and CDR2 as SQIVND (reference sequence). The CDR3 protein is CASSIGRDRLEAFF. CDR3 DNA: TGTGCCAGTAGTATAGGCCGGGACAGGCTCGAAGCTTTCTTT. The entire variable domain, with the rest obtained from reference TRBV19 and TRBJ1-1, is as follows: DGGITQSPKYLFRKEGQNVTLSCEQNLNHDAMYWYRQDPGQGLRLIYYSQIVNDFQKGDIAEGYSVSREKKESFPLTVTSAQKNPTAFYLCASSIGRDRLEAFFGQGTRLTVV.

The CDR3 DNA sequence: TGTGCCAGAGACCTTCCCAGGGCAGCTAACTATGGCTACACCTTC. Its protein product is CARDLPRAANYGYTF. This sequence joins TRBV19 and TRBJ1-2; maybe TRBD1 (5 bases). Germline V gene sequence: CDR1 LNHDA, CDR2 SQIVND (reference sequence). The CDR3 consists of 15 residues. Deletions cut 9 bases from V and 0 bases from J, with 17 bases between.

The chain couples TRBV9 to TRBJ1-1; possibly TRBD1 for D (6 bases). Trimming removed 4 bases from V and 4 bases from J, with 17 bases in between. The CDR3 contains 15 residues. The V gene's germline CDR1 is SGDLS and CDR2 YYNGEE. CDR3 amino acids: CASSRGGTSGTEAFF. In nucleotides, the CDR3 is TGTGCCAGCAGCAGAGGCGGGACATCGGGCACTGAAGCTTTCTTT.

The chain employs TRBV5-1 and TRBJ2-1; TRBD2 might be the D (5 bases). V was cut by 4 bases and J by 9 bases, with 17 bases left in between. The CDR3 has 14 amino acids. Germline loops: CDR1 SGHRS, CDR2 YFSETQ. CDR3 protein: CASSPESLEGEQFF. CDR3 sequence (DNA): TGCGCCAGCAGCCCAGAAAGCTTAGAGGGTGAGCAGTTCTTC.

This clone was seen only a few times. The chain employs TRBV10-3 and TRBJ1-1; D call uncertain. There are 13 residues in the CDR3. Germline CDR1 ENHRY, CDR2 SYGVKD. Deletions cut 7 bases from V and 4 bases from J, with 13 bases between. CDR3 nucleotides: TGTGCCATCAAAGGGATTTTGGTCACTGAAGCTTTCTTT. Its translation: CAIKGILVTEAFF.

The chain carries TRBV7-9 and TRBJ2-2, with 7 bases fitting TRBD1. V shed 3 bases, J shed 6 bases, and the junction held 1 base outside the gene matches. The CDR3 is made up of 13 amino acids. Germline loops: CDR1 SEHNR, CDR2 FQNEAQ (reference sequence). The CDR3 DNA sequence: TGTGCCAGCAGCTTTACAGGGGCCGGGGAGCTGTTTTTT. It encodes CASSFTGAGELFF.

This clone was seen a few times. This CDR3 is CASSQDEDRSYPQHF. The CDR3 DNA reads as TGCGCCAGCAGCCAAGATGAGGACAGGTCATATCCCCAGCATTTT. V usage is TRBV4-1 and J usage is TRBJ1-5; 7 positions match TRBD1. V lost 0 bases and J lost 10; bases outside the gene matches: 9. Germline lookup yields CDR1 MGHRA and CDR2 YSYEKL. The CDR3 is 15 residues long.

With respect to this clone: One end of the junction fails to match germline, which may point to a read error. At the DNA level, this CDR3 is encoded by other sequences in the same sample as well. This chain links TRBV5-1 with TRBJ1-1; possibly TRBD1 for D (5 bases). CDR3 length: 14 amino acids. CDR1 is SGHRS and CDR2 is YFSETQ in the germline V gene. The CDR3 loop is CASSLGDRNTEAFF. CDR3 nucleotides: TGTGCCAGCAGCTTGGGTGACAGGAACACTGAAGCTTTCTTT.

Written as DNA, the CDR3 is TGTGCCAGCAGTGAAGTTGGGCAGGGGGATGAAAAACTGTTTTTT. Its protein is CASSEVGQGDEKLFF. The chain couples TRBV6-1 to TRBJ1-4; 7 nucleotides align to TRBD1. V lost 1 base, J lost 6 bases, and 5 bases stayed unmatched. Germline assignment: CDR1 MNHNS and CDR2 SASEGT. This CDR3 has 15 residues.

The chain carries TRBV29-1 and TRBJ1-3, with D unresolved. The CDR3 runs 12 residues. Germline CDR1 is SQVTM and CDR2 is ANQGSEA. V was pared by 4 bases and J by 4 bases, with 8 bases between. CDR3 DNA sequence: TGCAGCGTTGGGGAGCGAGGAAACACCATATATTTT. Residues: CSVGERGNTIYF.

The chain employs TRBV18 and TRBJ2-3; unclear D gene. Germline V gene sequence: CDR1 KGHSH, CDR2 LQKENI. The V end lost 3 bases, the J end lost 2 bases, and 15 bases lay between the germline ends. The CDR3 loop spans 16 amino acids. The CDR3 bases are TGTGCCAGCTCACCTTCTGTCGGAAGCCTCACAGATACGCAGTATTTT. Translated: CASSPSVGSLTDTQYF.

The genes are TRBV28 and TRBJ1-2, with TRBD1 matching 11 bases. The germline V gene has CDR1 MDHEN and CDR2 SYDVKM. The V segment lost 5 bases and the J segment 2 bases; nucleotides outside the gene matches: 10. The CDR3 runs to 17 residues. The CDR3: CASSPPGQGVKNYGYTF. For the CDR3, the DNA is TGTGCCAGCAGTCCGCCGGGACAGGGGGTCAAAAACTATGGCTACACCTTC.

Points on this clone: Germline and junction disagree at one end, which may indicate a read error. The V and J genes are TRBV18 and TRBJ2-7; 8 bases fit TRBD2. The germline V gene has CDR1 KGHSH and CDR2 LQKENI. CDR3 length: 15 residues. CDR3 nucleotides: TGTACCAGCTCACCACTCGGGACTAGCTCCTACGAGCAGTACTTC. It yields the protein CTSSPLGTSSYEQYF.

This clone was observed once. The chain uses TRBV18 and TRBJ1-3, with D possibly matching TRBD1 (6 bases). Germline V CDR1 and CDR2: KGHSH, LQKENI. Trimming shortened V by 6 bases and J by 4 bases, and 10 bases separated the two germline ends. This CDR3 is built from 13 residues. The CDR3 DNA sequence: TGTGCCAGCTCGCGGACAGACGGAAACACCATATATTTT. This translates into CASSRTDGNTIYF.

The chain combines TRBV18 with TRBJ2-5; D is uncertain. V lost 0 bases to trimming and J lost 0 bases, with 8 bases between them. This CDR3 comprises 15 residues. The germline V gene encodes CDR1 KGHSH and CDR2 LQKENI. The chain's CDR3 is CASSPPSRNQETQYF. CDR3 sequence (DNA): TGTGCCAGCTCACCACCCAGCAGGAACCAAGAGACCCAGTACTTC.

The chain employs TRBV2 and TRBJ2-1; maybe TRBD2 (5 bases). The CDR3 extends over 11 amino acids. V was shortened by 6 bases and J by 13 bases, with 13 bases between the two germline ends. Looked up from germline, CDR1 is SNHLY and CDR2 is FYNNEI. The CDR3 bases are TGTGCCAGCAGGCGGGCCCTCCCTCAGTTCTTC. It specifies CASRRALPQFF.

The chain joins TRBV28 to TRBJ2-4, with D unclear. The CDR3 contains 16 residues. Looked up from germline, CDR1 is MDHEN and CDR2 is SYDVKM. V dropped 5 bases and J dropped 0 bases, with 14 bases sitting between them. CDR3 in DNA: TGTGCCAGCAGTCCCCCCAAAACACTAGCCAAAAACATTCAGTACTTC. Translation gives CASSPPKTLAKNIQYF. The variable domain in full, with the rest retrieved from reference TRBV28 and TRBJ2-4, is DVKVTQSSRYLVKRTGEKVFLECVQDMDHENMFWYRQDPGLGLRLIYFSYDVKMKEKGDIPEGYSVSREKKERFSLILESASTNQTSMYLCASSPPKTLAKNIQYFGAGTRLSVL.

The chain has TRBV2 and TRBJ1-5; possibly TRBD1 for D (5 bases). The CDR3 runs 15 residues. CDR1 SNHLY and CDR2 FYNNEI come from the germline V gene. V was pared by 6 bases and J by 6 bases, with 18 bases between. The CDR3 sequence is CASRKDKAGSQPQHF. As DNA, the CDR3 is TGTGCCAGCAGGAAGGACAAAGCAGGGAGTCAGCCCCAGCATTTT.

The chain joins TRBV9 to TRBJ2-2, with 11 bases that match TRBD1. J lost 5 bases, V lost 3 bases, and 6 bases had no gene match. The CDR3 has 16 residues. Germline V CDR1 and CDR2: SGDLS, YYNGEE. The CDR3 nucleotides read TGTGCCAGCAGCGAGAGGACAGGGGGCAGGACCGGGGAGCTGTTTTTT. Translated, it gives CASSERTGGRTGELFF. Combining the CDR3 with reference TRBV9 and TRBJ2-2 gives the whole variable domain DSGVTQTPKHLITATGQRVTLRCSPRSGDLSVYWYQQSLDQGLQFLIQYYNGEERAKGNILERFSAQQFPDLHSELNLSSLELGDSALYFCASSERTGGRTGELFFGEGSRLTVL.

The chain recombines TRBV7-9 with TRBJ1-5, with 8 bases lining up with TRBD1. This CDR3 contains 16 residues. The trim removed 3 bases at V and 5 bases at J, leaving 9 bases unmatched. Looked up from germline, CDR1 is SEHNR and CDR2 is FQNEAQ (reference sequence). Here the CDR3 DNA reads TGTGCCAGCAGCTTTGGGGCAGGGGGCGTTTATCAGCCCCAGCATTTT. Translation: CASSFGAGGVYQPQHF.

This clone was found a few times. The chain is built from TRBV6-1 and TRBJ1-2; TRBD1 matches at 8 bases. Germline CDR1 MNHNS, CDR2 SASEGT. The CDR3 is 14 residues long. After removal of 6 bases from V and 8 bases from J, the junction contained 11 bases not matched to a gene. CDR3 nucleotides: TGTGCCAGCAGCCCCGACAGGGGAAGTGGGGGCTACACCTTC. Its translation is CASSPDRGSGGYTF.

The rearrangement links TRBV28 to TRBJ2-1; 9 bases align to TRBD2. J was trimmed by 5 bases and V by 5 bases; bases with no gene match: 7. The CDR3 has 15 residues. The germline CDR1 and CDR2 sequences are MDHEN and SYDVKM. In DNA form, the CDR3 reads TGTGCCAGCAGTGCCCGACTAGCGGTCGACAATGAGCAGTTCTTC. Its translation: CASSARLAVDNEQFF.

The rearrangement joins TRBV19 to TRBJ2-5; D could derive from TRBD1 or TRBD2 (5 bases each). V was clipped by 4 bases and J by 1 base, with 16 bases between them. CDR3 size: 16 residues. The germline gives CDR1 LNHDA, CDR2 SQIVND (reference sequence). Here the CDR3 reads CASSTRDGRLQETQYF. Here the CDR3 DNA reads TGTGCCAGTAGTACCCGGGACGGCCGGCTCCAAGAGACCCAGTACTTC. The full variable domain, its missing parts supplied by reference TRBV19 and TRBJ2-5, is DGGITQSPKYLFRKEGQNVTLSCEQNLNHDAMYWYRQDPGQGLRLIYYSQIVNDFQKGDIAEGYSVSREKKESFPLTVTSAQKNPTAFYLCASSTRDGRLQETQYFGPGTRLLVL.